This T cell receptor (beta chain) is from a study of blood T cell repertoires in COVID-19. At the level of the study: T cells, B-cell-depleted T cells, or PBMCs supplied cDNA or gDNA.

Clones were read by immunoSEQ multiplex PCR, and TCRdb kept only the in-frame ones, dropping some. The sample shows around 440,000 clones, approximately 88% of them seen only once. The sequencing input was peripheral blood. This TCR came from a woman aged 45-65 years with COVID-19, enrolled during active disease.

CDR3 amino acids: CASSLRGASYEQYF. The CDR3 nucleotides are TGCGCCAGCAGCTTGCGGGGGGCGTCCTACGAGCAGTACTTC. The chain couples TRBV5-1 to TRBJ2-7; D is possibly TRBD2 (7 bases). Trimming removed 1 base at V and 1 base at J, with 9 bases between. The germline V gene encodes CDR1 SGHRS and CDR2 YFSETQ. The length of the CDR3 is 14 residues.